The 10 T cell receptor beta chains below were found in one sample sequenced in a study of neoadjuvant anti-PD-1 for oral cavity cancer. Time point defined: after neoadjuvant nivolumab, at surgical resection. TCRdb's copy holds only in-frame clones and misses some; the assay was immunoSEQ multiplex PCR. This table has tens of thousands of clones, about 85% appearing once. The material sequenced was PBMCs, taken after nivolumab (anti-PD-1) treatment. These TCRs come from a person between 35 and 79 years old with oral cavity squamous cell carcinoma.

A single count supports this clone. The chain uses TRBV11-2 and TRBJ2-7; 9 nucleotides match TRBD2. Germline V gene sequence: CDR1 SGHAT, CDR2 FQNNGV. Unmatched junction bases numbered 12, after V lost 4 bases and J lost 5 bases. The CDR3 has 16 residues. DNA for the CDR3: TGTGCCAGCAGCTCACAACTAGCGGGTTTAGTCAACGAGCAGTACTTC. Protein: CASSSQLAGLVNEQYF.

The genes are TRBV4-2 and TRBJ1-2; D call uncertain. V was cut by 6 bases and J by 3 bases, with 17 bases left in between. Per the germline V gene, CDR1 is LGHNA and CDR2 is YNFKEQ. The CDR3 contains 15 residues. In DNA, the CDR3 is TGTGCCAGCAGTAAAGTCGAGGCAGGAGACTATGGCTACACCTTC. Translation: CASSKVEAGDYGYTF.

This clone was seen a few times. The chain joins TRBV27 to TRBJ2-2; no clear D gene. Germline V gene data show CDR1 as MNHEY and CDR2 as SMNVEV (reference sequence). Trimming shortened V by 5 bases and J by 5 bases, and 9 bases separated the two germline ends. The CDR3 contains 13 residues. CDR3 nucleotide sequence: TGTGCCAGCAGTGGGGTGATAACCGGGGAGCTGTTTTTT. Translating gives CASSGVITGELFF.

The chain links TRBV7-2 to TRBJ2-3; no clear D gene. This CDR3 is built from 14 residues. Germline-derived CDR1 and CDR2 are SGHTA and FQGNSA. Trimming stripped 1 base from V and 2 bases from J, with 7 bases between. The CDR3 DNA is TGTGCCAGCAGCTTAGGGGTAGCCACAGATACGCAGTATTTT. Its translation: CASSLGVATDTQYF.

The chain is built from TRBV27 and TRBJ2-7; D gene uncertain. Germline V gene lookup returns CDR1 MNHEY and CDR2 SMNVEV (reference sequence). V shed 2 bases and J shed 6 bases, with 17 bases lying between them. The CDR3 extends over 15 amino acids. The CDR3 region is CASSLASLSTGEQYF. CDR3 nucleotides: TGTGCCAGCAGTTTAGCCTCTCTCTCTACGGGCGAGCAGTACTTC.

The gene calls are TRBV10-2 and TRBJ2-3; 10 bases align to TRBD2. The CDR3 has 16 residues. V lost 1 base, J lost 3 bases, and 4 bases stayed unmatched. CDR1 is WSHSY, CDR2 SAAADI, per germline. The CDR3, as DNA: TGCGCCAGCAGTGAGTGGTTAGCGGGAGGTACAGATACGCAGTATTTT. Amino acid sequence: CASSEWLAGGTDTQYF.

V and J are TRBV2 and TRBJ2-7; 11 bases are shared with TRBD2. Losses at the gene ends were 3 bases for V and 0 bases for J; bases not matched to a gene: 4. CDR3 length equals 16 residues. Germline values: CDR1 SNHLY, CDR2 FYNNEI. CDR3 region: CASSEGLADSSYEQYF. DNA for the CDR3: TGTGCCAGCAGTGAGGGACTAGCGGATAGCTCCTACGAGCAGTACTTC.

This clone was observed a single time. V is TRBV6-1 and J is TRBJ1-5; D unresolved. Germline V lookup: CDR1 MNHNS, CDR2 SASEGT. CDR3 length: 15 amino acids. With 2 bases removed from V and 9 bases from J, the gap between germline ends came to 17 bases. DNA for the CDR3: TGTGCCAGCAGTGAACCGGCAATGGGCGAGGGGCCCCAGCATTTT. The encoded protein is CASSEPAMGEGPQHF.

The chain combines TRBV19 with TRBJ2-3, with 7 positions matching TRBD2. The germline V gene encodes CDR1 LNHDA and CDR2 SQIVND (reference sequence). V shed 5 bases, J shed 6 bases, and the junction held 5 bases outside the gene matches. The CDR3 consists of 13 residues. CDR3 sequence (DNA): TGTGCCAGTAGTCTAAGGCGGGAGGATACGCAGTATTTT. It specifies CASSLRREDTQYF.

This chain links TRBV7-2 with TRBJ2-7; possible D gene TRBD2, 6 bases. The V and J ends lost 5 bases and 4 bases respectively, with 9 bases between them. Per the germline V gene, CDR1 is SGHTA and CDR2 is FQGNSA. The CDR3 is 12 amino acids. CDR3 nucleotides: TGTGCCAGCAGCCAGACTAGATACGAGCAGTACTTC. Translated, it gives CASSQTRYEQYF.